The subject of this entry is one TCR beta chain. This receptor's antigen is unknown. Base qualities were left out, and no much larger clone turns up one base away. The record originates from a study of cytomegalovirus exposure and HLA in healthy donors (dated by TCRdb to between 2016 and 2019). Turning to the overall study: According to an earlier analysis of a few hundred of the donors, about 179 million T cells yielded 90 million to 130 million unique TCR beta sequences and about 300 Gb of sequence data. An early release that covered fewer than 750 HLA-typed donors contained approximately 300 gigabases of sequencing data and tens of millions of unique TCR sequences. Of the approximately 400 genotyped donors, 81% were placed in the genetic ancestry cluster associated with self-reported Caucasian donors. The aim of the study was to test whether cataloging public T cell receptors could identify signatures of past pathogen exposure. Using immunosequencing, the study profiled T cell repertoires from fewer than 850 subjects and related those repertoires to cytomegalovirus serostatus. A separate validation cohort of roughly 110 different subjects was used in addition to the roughly 620-subject first cohort. To predict cytomegalovirus infection status, the study brought together high-throughput TCR immunosequencing, statistical association of individual TCRs with disease status, and machine learning. In a later analysis, previously published TCR beta repertoires from roughly 710 donors were re-analyzed and high-resolution HLA genotyping was added so that TCR occurrence patterns could be studied. In the later analysis, no new phenotypic data were used to find candidate immune exposures; instead, reliance was placed on TCR beta sequences and their occurrence across donors. In an earlier analysis of roughly 600 of the donors, high-throughput TCR beta sequencing was used to judge whether each TCR beta V gene segment behaved as functional or pseudogenic. Donor age, sex, ethnicity and CMV serostatus were compiled together with the repertoire data. In a later genetic analysis, genome-wide SNP genotypes for about three fifths of the roughly 670 donors were used, and that subset was treated as a discovery cohort. All discovery cohort repertoires had been generated using a single sequencing platform. HLA typing covered class I and class II loci at four-digit resolution. The number of typed donors differed by locus: about 620-640 for A, B, C, DRB1 and DQB1; some 500 for DQA1; around 610 for DPA1; and roughly 470 for DPB1. Because of strong linkage in the cohort, 5 or 6 DR-DQ haplotypes were treated as single units for association and clustering. Across around 400 genotyped donors of the cohort, an average of about 220,000 unique TCR beta nucleotide sequences per donor were sequenced, and approximately 17% of those sequences were non-productive. General findings and caveats noted by the study authors: A later analysis associated approximately 17,000 TCR beta sequences with specific HLA alleles at a false discovery rate of 0.05. In this cohort, only TCR beta chains were sequenced, and detectable features were limited by the absence of alpha or paired-chain data. A further reported finding was that TCR beta sequences accurately predicted the HLA-A and HLA-B alleles for most subjects in the first cohort. According to a later genetic analysis, donors in an Asian-associated ancestry cluster had fewer N-insertions in productive TCRs than the approximately 700-donor mean. A cluster of highly shared sequence variants was judged likely to be a technical artifact of the sequencing pipeline. Because HLA typing was missing for some donors at each locus, association tests included only the typed subset. The 87-base-pair reads could not distinguish some IMGT-functional V segments, including TRBV6-2 and TRBV6-3, so those segments were excluded. A later analysis found that most CMV-associated TCR beta chains appeared HLA-restricted, with HLA associations seemingly driven largely by CMV exposure. A later analysis found that TCR association rates varied across HLA loci, with DRB1 alleles showing the most associated TCRs and HLA-C alleles the fewest. Linkage disequilibrium might explain the correlated functional status among segregating V segments, but an unknown experimental factor could not be ruled out. In vitro tests confirmed that a few of the cytomegalovirus-associated TCR beta chains recognize cytomegalovirus antigens. Most TCR sequences were seen in very few donors, while some public TCRs were found in many individuals. Presence/absence analyses assumed roughly uniform sequencing depth across donors, an assumption that may not hold. Because counts were too low, 15 to 20 rarely observed V segments, including chromosome 9 orphons, were left out of the earlier analysis of about 620 of the donors. V-gene and J-gene trimming of TCR beta chains was associated with a missense DCLRE1C variant in a later genetic analysis, and the association was replicated in an independent cohort. An earlier analysis of around 540 of the donors showed that most TCR beta V segments appeared in productive rearrangements either about 87% or about 30% of the time, which broadly matched IMGT annotations. Assigning TCR associations to individual alleles was difficult when HLA alleles, especially DR and DQ, strongly co-occurred. In the study, some 160 TCR beta chains were listed as associated with cytomegalovirus. The authors suggested that the approach could potentially be generalized to other disease states and immunological phenotypes. CMV serostatus was the only immune exposure information available for the cohort. According to a later analysis, parvovirus B19, influenza, CMV and Epstein-Barr virus appeared linked to several top co-occurrence clusters. Compared with equally common non-associated chains, HLA-associated TCR beta chains in a later analysis were more clonally expanded and had lower generation probabilities. The classifier was reported to diagnose cytomegalovirus status with high specificity and sensitivity in both the original cohort and the validation cohort.

The cohort consisted of some 670 healthy bone marrow donors. At the time of sampling, every cohort member was nominally healthy, though immune exposures that went unrecorded were likely present. The donor was CMV seronegative and was included in the group of a few hundred seronegative cohort members. A peripheral blood sample was collected from each donor, and TCR beta sequencing was performed on peripheral blood mononuclear cells. The Qiagen DNeasy Blood Extraction Kit was used to extract genomic DNA from the blood cell samples. Counted from cysteine to phenylalanine, this CDR3 has 17 amino acids. Only the CDR3 DNA stays, 51 bases, in frame from base 1. Looking up the germline V gene yields CDR1 SQVTM and CDR2 ANQGSEA. V and J are trimmed by 5 bases and 0 bases, and the gene matches miss 13 bases of the junction. The library was made by the immunoSEQ multiplex PCR assay. For the multiplex PCR, a mixture combining 60 forward primers for TCR Vbeta segments and 13 reverse primers for TCR Jbeta segments was used. A multiplex PCR assay on genomic DNA amplified the CDR3 region of rearranged TCR beta genes. The amplified TCR beta libraries were sequenced on the Illumina HiSeq System as 87-base-pair reads. In the source study's methods: A later analysis counted about 80 million unique TCR beta chains across the 670 or so repertoires, and some 11 million of these chains were shared by at least two donors. Raw reads were error-corrected and collapsed into unique sequences by a nearest-neighbor algorithm in which closely related sequences were merged to remove PCR and sequencing errors. V, D and J gene segments were assigned by aligning CDR3 sequences to IMGT reference sequences. For a sequence to be retained, a match of at least six nucleotides to both a V gene segment and a J gene segment was required. Rearrangements were classified as productive when the CDR3 lacked stop codons and remained in frame with V and J, and all other rearrangements were classified as non-productive. Following IMGT convention, CDR3 was defined as the stretch from the second conserved V-encoded cysteine to the conserved J-encoded phenylalanine. The earlier analysis of about 620 of the donors excluded sequences that lacked an unambiguous match to a single V gene segment. In an earlier analysis of 587 of the donors, a V segment was called functional when productive rearrangements were above 56.7%, and segregating when the standard deviation between donors exceeded 5%. A statistical classification framework was built to diagnose cytomegalovirus status from the catalog of TCR beta chain sequences. V and J gene assignment, in a later analysis, came from comparing TCR nucleotide sequences with IMGT/GENE-DB human TR gene sequences. In a later analysis, CDR3 sequences and most-parsimonious VDJ recombination scenarios were assigned using the TCRdist pipeline. In a later analysis, each TCR beta chain was defined by its CDR3 amino acid sequence together with its V-gene family, and reads without a unique V-gene family were excluded. A later analysis removed several hundred highly shared, low-generation-probability nucleotide sequences to deal with suspected cross-contamination and a sequencing artifact. In a later analysis, a clonal expansion index for each public chain was calculated from normalized within-repertoire ranks of inferred template counts. Generation probabilities in a later analysis came from a VDJ recombination model fitted to out-of-frame rearrangements, and those results were checked against IGoR. Hypergeometric tests were used in a later analysis to score TCR-TCR, TCR-HLA and TCR-CMV co-occurrence, with a repertoire-size bias correction applied to the TCR pairs. A later analysis estimated false discovery rates by permuting HLA or CMV assignments 20 times. A later analysis grouped co-occurring TCRs with DBSCAN, adding TCRdist sequence similarity when clustering within HLA-allele-positive subsets. Co-occurrence clustering excluded repertoires with fewer than 30,000 or more than 120,000 public chains, plus five with anomalous nucleotide sharing. TCRdb took over this immuneACCESS table, retaining in-frame rearrangements with V and J assigned. Such tables are incomplete; in checked studies, under half of the missing clones stem from an unresolved V gene, and the remainder is unexplained. The DNA gave D and trimming, while V, J and clone size come from that table. This sample is represented by about 190,000 clones; about three quarters of them were singletons. The ten largest clones add up to approximately 1% of the sample.

The sequencing sample was made of PBMCs. The chain is assembled from TRBV29-1 and TRBJ2-7; 10 nucleotides in the junction match TRBD2. The origin of this receptor is a woman aged 40 to 50 in good health and CMV-seronegative. The nucleotide sequence reads TGCAGCGTTAAAGCCATTAGGACTAGCGGACGCTCCTACGAGCAGTACTTC. This is translated as CSVKAIRTSGRSYEQYF.